These T cell receptor beta chains were read from a single sample in a study of shared clonotypes between healthy human individuals. Assay: immunoSEQ multiplex PCR; the TCRdb copy retains only in-frame clones and omits some. The sample includes about 2.4 million clones, roughly 93% of them seen just once. The sequenced sample was naive CD4+ T cells from PBMCs. Receptor source: a man aged 18 to 29 in good health. Some clones in this sample may be carry-over from other donors' samples. CDR3s include the opening cysteine and the closing phenylalanine or tryptophan. D genes are given only for firm matches. Not every row has a clone size; where given, it reads once, few, many or a size class.

V gene	D gene	clone size	J gene	CDR3 DNA	CDR3 protein
TRBV2	.	.	TRBJ1-3	TGTGCCAGCAGTTGGGGCTCCGGAAACACCATATATTTT	CASSWGSGNTIYF
TRBV11-3	TRBD1	.	TRBJ1-4	TGTGCCAGCAGCCCCGGAGGGACAGGGGGTGAAAAACTGTTTTTT	CASSPGGTGGEKLFF
TRBV27	.	once	TRBJ2-3	TGTGCCAGCAGTTTTGGTCGTGGAGCGGAGTCGCAGTATTTT	CASSFGRGAESQYF
TRBV4-1	TRBD2	.	TRBJ2-7	TGCGCCAGCAGCCGGGTAGCGGGCCCTGGGGAGCAGTACTTC	CASSRVAGPGEQYF
TRBV7-8	.	.	TRBJ1-1	TGTGCCAGCAGCTTACGGGCCCCGAACACTGAAGCTTTCTTT	CASSLRAPNTEAFF
TRBV5-4	.	.	TRBJ2-1	TGTGCCAGCAGCTTGGGAGGGACTCTTAACAATGAGCAGTTCTTC	CASSLGGTLNNEQFF
TRBV7-9	TRBD2	.	TRBJ2-1	TGTGCCAGCAGCTTAGCGCGTGGACTAGCGCATGAGCAGTTCTTC	CASSLARGLAHEQFF
TRBV28	.	.	TRBJ1-5	TGTGCCAGCAAAGGGGGCAATCAGCCCCAGCATTTT	CASKGGNQPQHF
TRBV9	.	.	TRBJ2-4	TGTGCCAGCAGCGTAGAGGGGGGGGCCGGAAACATTCAGTACTTC	CASSVEGGAGNIQYF
TRBV7-2	.	.	TRBJ1-1	TGTGCCAGCAGCCCCGTTGGGTTGGGGCGAAACACTGAAGCTTTCTTT	CASSPVGLGRNTEAFF
TRBV7-3	TRBD2	.	TRBJ2-2	TGTGCCAGCAGCCCGGGACTAGCGGGCACCGGGGAGCTGTTTTTT	CASSPGLAGTGELFF
TRBV28	.	.	TRBJ1-3	TGTGCCAGCAGTTTCGCAGTCGACCCTGGAAACACCATATATTTT	CASSFAVDPGNTIYF
TRBV5-1	TRBD1	.	TRBJ2-7	TGCGCCAGCAGCTCCGCTTGGACAGGTCTATACGAGCAGTACTTC	CASSSAWTGLYEQYF
TRBV28	TRBD2	.	TRBJ2-6	TGTGCCAGCAGTTTGGGGGGAGGGACCTCTGGGGCCAACGTCCTGACTTTC	CASSLGGGTSGANVLTF
TRBV10-3	TRBD1	.	TRBJ2-2	TGTGCCATCAGCGCCCTCCCGGGACAGGGGGCTTCCGGGGAGCTGTTTTTT	CAISALPGQGASGELFF
TRBV27	.	.	TRBJ2-5	TGTGCCAGCAGTTTATGGGGCGCCCTCCAAGAGACCCAGTACTTC	CASSLWGALQETQYF
TRBV9	.	.	TRBJ2-1	TGTGCCAGCAGCGTAGCTGGGCACTACAATGAGCAGTTCTTC	CASSVAGHYNEQFF
TRBV19	.	.	TRBJ1-4	TGTGCCAGTAGTCCGCGACGGTCAACTAATGAAAAACTGTTTTTT	CASSPRRSTNEKLFF
TRBV4-3	.	.	TRBJ2-1	TGCGCCAGCAGCCAAGAGGCCTGGAGGGCCGATGAGCAGTTCTTC	CASSQEAWRADEQFF
TRBV4-2	.	.	TRBJ2-5	TGTGCCAGCAGCCAGCGGGGAGGCCCTAACCAAGAGACCCAGTACTTC	CASSQRGGPNQETQYF
TRBV5-1	.	.	TRBJ2-7	TGCGCCAGCAGCCCCGGGACGTATAGCTCCTACGAGCAGTACTTC	CASSPGTYSSYEQYF
TRBV19	TRBD1	few	TRBJ1-5	TGTGCCAGTAGGGACCAGGGGGCAGGAAATCAGCCCCAGCATTTT	CASRDQGAGNQPQHF
TRBV7-9	.	.	TRBJ2-4	TGTGCCAGCAGCTTAGTCGGCTTAGCCAAAAACATTCAGTACTTC	CASSLVGLAKNIQYF
TRBV4-2	.	.	TRBJ2-2	TGTGCCAGCAGCCAACTCCCGACCGGGGAGCTGTTTTTT	CASSQLPTGELFF
TRBV7-6	.	.	TRBJ2-1	TGTGCCAGCAGCCATCCTCGCTACAATGAGCAGTTCTTC	CASSHPRYNEQFF
TRBV19	.	.	TRBJ2-1	TGTGCCAGTTCGAAGAGCGGGTTATCCTACAATGAGCAGTTCTTC	CASSKSGLSYNEQFF
TRBV7-8	.	.	TRBJ1-1	TGTGCCAGCAGCTATTATTGGGCTGAAGCTTTCTTT	CASSYYWAEAFF
TRBV7-2	TRBD2	.	TRBJ2-7	TGTGCCAGCAGGTCCAGCGGGAGAGTCCACGAGCAGTACTTC	CASRSSGRVHEQYF
TRBV20-1	.	.	TRBJ2-7	TGCAGTGCTAGAGCTGACCGGGAGCAGTACTTC	CSARADREQYF
TRBV19	TRBD2	.	TRBJ2-4	TGTGCCAGTAGTTGGGGAGGGCCGGTGAACATTCAGTACTTC	CASSWGGPVNIQYF
TRBV10-3	TRBD1	.	TRBJ2-5	TGTGCCATCAGTGGCAACGGACAGGGCCCGGAGACCCAGTACTTC	CAISGNGQGPETQYF
TRBV6-5	TRBD1	.	TRBJ2-7	TGTGCCAGCAGGCTAAGGGACAGGGGAACCTACGAGCAGTACTTC	CASRLRDRGTYEQYF
TRBV5-4	.	.	TRBJ2-4	TGTGCCAGCAGCTTGGGGATTAGGGATTTCGAAAACATTCAGTACTTC	CASSLGIRDFENIQYF
TRBV28	TRBD2	.	TRBJ2-7	TGTGCCAGCAGCTCACCCCGGACTAGGAATTTTTACGAGCAGTACTTC	CASSSPRTRNFYEQYF
TRBV28	.	.	TRBJ2-7	TGTGCCAGCAGTTTATCATTTACCTACGAGCAGTACTTC	CASSLSFTYEQYF
TRBV5-1	.	.	TRBJ2-3	TGCGCCAGCAGCTTTATGAATACGCAGTATTTT	CASSFMNTQYF
TRBV18	.	.	TRBJ2-7	TGTGCCAGCTCACCGGGACTCTACGAGCAGTACTTC	CASSPGLYEQYF
TRBV15	.	.	TRBJ2-7	TGTGCCACCAGCAGAGCCCCACCATGGGGGTATGAGCAGTACTTC	CATSRAPPWGYEQYF
TRBV19	TRBD2	once	TRBJ2-1	TGTGCCAGTAGTGCGCCTCCAGCGGGATGGAACAGTGAGCAGTTCTTC	CASSAPPAGWNSEQFF
TRBV7-2	TRBD1	.	TRBJ2-5	TGTGCCAGCAGCTTACGAGGCAGGGGGCAAGAGACCCAGTACTTC	CASSLRGRGQETQYF
TRBV7-2	.	.	TRBJ1-5	TGTGCCAGCAGCTTAGCCGCAAGGGTGGGACAGCCCCAGCATTTT	CASSLAARVGQPQHF
TRBV5-4	.	.	TRBJ1-4	TGTGCCAGCAGACCGGGAGGAGTGTCTGGGACGGGGTTTGTTGAAAAACTGTTTTTT	CASRPGGVSGTGFVEKLFF
TRBV6-1	.	.	TRBJ2-3	TGTGCCAGCAGTGAAGGACTAGTAAGCACAGATACGCAGTATTTT	CASSEGLVSTDTQYF
TRBV5-4	TRBD2	.	TRBJ2-5	TGTGCCAGCAGCGGGACCTGGGGAGGGCAAGAGACCCAGTACTTC	CASSGTWGGQETQYF
TRBV9	.	.	TRBJ2-7	TGTGCCAGCAGCCAAACCGGGACCAGGGCCGAGCAGTACTTC	CASSQTGTRAEQYF
TRBV7-9	.	.	TRBJ1-5	TGTGCCAGCAGCTCCCAAGGAGATCAGCCCCAGCATTTT	CASSSQGDQPQHF
TRBV5-1	TRBD1	.	TRBJ2-7	TGCGCCAGCAGCTTCCGGGACAGGGGGCGGGAGCAGTACTTC	CASSFRDRGREQYF
TRBV5-1	.	.	TRBJ1-3	TGCGCCAGCAGCTTGGTCTCAGAATCCTCAATCTCTGGAAACACCATATATTTT	CASSLVSESSISGNTIYF
TRBV7-8	.	.	TRBJ1-5	TGTGCCAGCAGCTTCCGGGCTTATAGCAATCAGCCCCAGCATTTT	CASSFRAYSNQPQHF
TRBV11-2	.	once	TRBJ2-2	TGTGCCAGCAGCTCCCTGGGGAGACCGAACACCGGGGAGCTGTTTTTT	CASSSLGRPNTGELFF
TRBV7-3	TRBD1	.	TRBJ1-2	TGTGCCAGCAGCCCGACAGGGGCCCATGGCTACACCTTC	CASSPTGAHGYTF
TRBV28	.	few	TRBJ1-1	TGTGCCAGCAGTGCATTGAACACTGAAGCTTTCTTT	CASSALNTEAFF
TRBV11-2	.	.	TRBJ2-2	TGTGCCAGCAAAGGGCTAGCAGACACCGGGGAGCTGTTTTTT	CASKGLADTGELFF
TRBV5-1	.	.	TRBJ1-2	TGCGCCAGCAGCTTGGCATCTCGGGGAGGCAACTACGGCTACACCTTC	CASSLASRGGNYGYTF
TRBV5-1	.	.	TRBJ1-4	TGCGCCAGCAGCTTGGGGGTAGGGAGTGGGAATGAAAAACTGTTTTTT	CASSLGVGSGNEKLFF
TRBV15	TRBD1	.	TRBJ1-2	TGTGCCACCAGCAGAGACGGGACAGGGCATGGCTACACCTTC	CATSRDGTGHGYTF
TRBV7-8	TRBD1	.	TRBJ2-1	TGTGCCAGCAGCTTAGGAGGGGGCGTGAATGAGCAGTTCTTC	CASSLGGGVNEQFF
TRBV7-2	.	.	TRBJ1-1	TGTGCCAGCAGCTTAGCGCGGCACCTTGAAGCTTTCTTT	CASSLARHLEAFF
TRBV11-3	TRBD1	.	TRBJ2-7	TGTGCCAGCAGCAAGTCCGCAGGGGGAGAACAGTACTTC	CASSKSAGGEQYF